These T cell receptor beta chains were read from a single sample in a study of shared clonotypes between healthy human individuals. Generated by immunoSEQ multiplex PCR, the TCRdb table keeps only in-frame clones and is missing some. The sample consists of just over 2,000,000 clones, over 85% of them appearing once. The sequenced sample was naive CD8+ T cells sorted from blood. Receptor source: a man younger than 30 in good health. Each CDR3 is given with its conserved first and last residue. The D gene is left open where the match is weak. Some rows mark clone size as missing; the rest say once, few, many or name a class of expanded clone.

size,D,J,V,DNA,CDR3
.,TRBD2,TRBJ2-3,TRBV7-9,TGTGCCAGCAGCCCGGGTGGGGAGGGCCTTGGCACAGATACGCAGTATTTT,CASSPGGEGLGTDTQYF
once,.,TRBJ1-1,TRBV5-5,TGTGCCAGCAGCGACGTCGGCGGTGAAGCTTTCTTT,CASSDVGGEAFF
once,.,TRBJ1-1,TRBV18,TGTGCCAGCTCACCCCCTACAGGAGGGCTCACTGAAGCTTTCTTT,CASSPPTGGLTEAFF
.,.,TRBJ1-1,TRBV7-9,TGTGCCAGCAGCCCGTGGGACGGCGGGAAAGGGACTGAAGCTTTCTTT,CASSPWDGGKGTEAFF
few,.,TRBJ1-6,TRBV2,TGTGCCAGCAGGACCAATTCACCCCTCCACTTT,CASRTNSPLHF
.,.,TRBJ2-7,TRBV15,TGTGCCACCAGCAGGGTTCCGGTCGAGCAGTACTTC,CATSRVPVEQYF
once,TRBD2,TRBJ2-1,TRBV6-6,TGTGCCAGCAGAGCCCTAGCGGGAGGGCCATTAAATGAGCAGTTCTTC,CASRALAGGPLNEQFF
once,TRBD2,TRBJ2-7,TRBV5-4,TGTGCCAGCAGCTTGGCCGGGGCGGGAGCCGGCGAGCAGTACTTC,CASSLAGAGAGEQYF
.,.,TRBJ2-5,TRBV6-5,TGTGCCAGCAGTTACACTCGGGGGTTGGAGACCCAGTACTTC,CASSYTRGLETQYF
.,TRBD1,TRBJ2-6,TRBV7-9,TGTGCCAGTATCCGGGACAGCGGTCATGGGGCCAACGTCCTGACTTTC,CASIRDSGHGANVLTF
.,TRBD2,TRBJ2-3,TRBV27,TGTGCCAGCAGTCTCCAAGCGGGGGGGCCTGATACGCAGTATTTT,CASSLQAGGPDTQYF
.,.,TRBJ1-4,TRBV28,TGTGCCAGCAGCCCTACAGGGATTAATGAAAAACTGTTTTTT,CASSPTGINEKLFF
.,TRBD1,TRBJ2-7,TRBV4-1,TGCGCCAGCAGCCTAGGGACAGGGCCCAATTCCTACGAGCAGTACTTC,CASSLGTGPNSYEQYF
.,.,TRBJ1-3,TRBV9,TGTGCCAGCAGCGTTAACTCTGGAAACACCATATATTTT,CASSVNSGNTIYF
.,.,TRBJ2-7,TRBV30,TGTGCCTGGAGTGTATTAGAGGAGTACGAGCAGTACTTC,CAWSVLEEYEQYF
.,TRBD2,TRBJ2-5,TRBV7-9,TGTGCCAGCAGCTCCGGACTAGCTTGGCAAGAGACCCAGTACTTC,CASSSGLAWQETQYF
.,.,TRBJ2-7,TRBV14,TGTGCCAGCAGCGCCTCATGGGGGGATTCCTACGAGCAGTACTTC,CASSASWGDSYEQYF
once,TRBD1,TRBJ1-3,TRBV15,TGTGCCACCAGCAGAGATAGACAGGGGATGGGAAACACCATATATTTT,CATSRDRQGMGNTIYF
.,.,TRBJ2-5,TRBV21-1,TGTGCCAGCAGCAAACCAGTACAGGGAGGGGGAGAGACCCAGTACTTC,CASSKPVQGGGETQYF
.,.,TRBJ1-2,TRBV5-6,TGTGCCAGCAGGCCCGGGGCTTTGGGCTACACCTTC,CASRPGALGYTF
.,.,TRBJ2-7,TRBV6-4,TGTGCCAGCAGTGATCTCTCTAGCGTATACTACGAGCAGTACTTC,CASSDLSSVYYEQYF
.,.,TRBJ2-3,TRBV19,TGTGCCAGTACAGGCGGGAGCACAGATACGCAGTATTTT,CASTGGSTDTQYF
once,.,TRBJ1-5,TRBV19,TGTGCCAGTAGTCTGGACAGTGAACAGCCCCAGCATTTT,CASSLDSEQPQHF
.,TRBD2,TRBJ2-7,TRBV25-1,TGTGCCAGCAGTGAAGGGGCTAGCGGATACTACGAGCAGTACTTC,CASSEGASGYYEQYF
.,.,TRBJ2-3,TRBV7-9,TGTGCCAGCAGCTGGCCTATCACAGATACGCAGTATTTT,CASSWPITDTQYF
.,.,TRBJ2-2,TRBV2,TGTGCCAGCAGTGAAACGTGGCCGTTCACCGGGGAGCTGTTTTTT,CASSETWPFTGELFF
.,.,TRBJ2-1,TRBV7-9,TGTGCCAGCGGACGAGGGACGTACAATGAGCAGTTCTTC,CASGRGTYNEQFF
.,.,TRBJ2-5,TRBV7-2,TGTGCCAGCAGCCCGGATTGGCAAGAGACCCAGTACTTC,CASSPDWQETQYF
.,TRBD1,TRBJ2-7,TRBV9,TGTGCCAGCAGCGAGGGACAGGCCTACGAGCAGTACTTC,CASSEGQAYEQYF
.,.,TRBJ2-7,TRBV30,TGTGCCTGGGGAGGTCAGGACACCCGGCAGTACTTC,CAWGGQDTRQYF
.,.,TRBJ2-3,TRBV10-3,TGTGCCATCAGCGGTGGGGGGTTTGGCACAGATACGCAGTATTTT,CAISGGGFGTDTQYF
.,TRBD1,TRBJ2-7,TRBV6-1,TGTGCCAGCAGCGCCGGGACAGGGTACGAGCAGTACTTC,CASSAGTGYEQYF
.,TRBD1,TRBJ2-1,TRBV2,TGTGCCAGCAGTGAAGCGCTTCTGGGACAGGGGTTCGATGAGCAGTTCTTC,CASSEALLGQGFDEQFF
.,TRBD1,TRBJ2-7,TRBV4-1,TGCGCCAGCAGCCACGTACTCACGGGGACAGGGGCCTACGAGCAGTACTTC,CASSHVLTGTGAYEQYF
.,TRBD1,TRBJ1-5,TRBV7-8,TGTGCCAGCAGCTTAGCCGGGACAGGGGACAATCAGCCCCAGCATTTT,CASSLAGTGDNQPQHF
.,TRBD2,TRBJ2-1,TRBV5-1,TGCGCCAGCAGCTCCGGGACTAGCGGGAATGAGCAGTTCTTC,CASSSGTSGNEQFF
.,.,TRBJ2-2,TRBV10-1,TGCGCCAGCAGTGACTTCAGCGCCGGGGAGCTGTTTTTT,CASSDFSAGELFF
.,.,TRBJ2-7,TRBV7-9,TGTGCCAGCACCCATGAGGGGGGCTCCCGCTACGAGCAGTACTTC,CASTHEGGSRYEQYF
.,TRBD2,TRBJ2-7,TRBV9,TGTGCCAGCAGCGTCGGGGGACTAGCGGACTACGAGCAGTACTTC,CASSVGGLADYEQYF
few,TRBD1,TRBJ1-6,TRBV4-1,TGCGCCAGCAGCCAATACGGGACAGGGGGATCACCCCTCCACTTT,CASSQYGTGGSPLHF
.,.,TRBJ2-7,TRBV27,TGTGCCAGCAGGGGGCAGGGATCCTCGATCGAGCAGTACTTC,CASRGQGSSIEQYF
.,TRBD1,TRBJ1-1,TRBV10-3,TGTGCCATCAGTGATCCGGGACAGGAACTTGAAGCTTTCTTT,CAISDPGQELEAFF